This TCR beta chain is from a study of shared clonotypes between healthy human individuals. Of note for this clone: Antigen specificity is unknown.

Original handling: Filtering of immunoSEQ junctional sequences could not match full-length read filtering. TCRdb's table, derived via immunoSEQ multiplex PCR, lists solely in-frame clones and lacks some. V and J calls and clone size are copied from that table; D and trimming were computed from the DNA. The sample lists 2 million to 3 million clones; 80% to 95% were seen once. Findings and caveats of the study: Specimens sampled were limited to blood, with tissue repertoires likely differing. Between four donors, naive CD4 clonotypes were shared at a level of about 5%.

Germline trimming cut 7 bases from V and 5 bases from J; bases unmatched to any gene: 13. CDR3 size: 16 residues. CDR1 and CDR2 (germline): MDHEN, SYDVKM. This clonotype was sampled from a man between 18 and 29 years old in good health. Some clones in this sample may be carry-over from other donors' samples. V gene TRBV28 combines with J gene TRBJ1-5; 8 nucleotides match TRBD1. The sample consisted of naive CD4+ T cells from PBMCs. The subset: CD45RA+ positively selected. The CDR3 here is CASTVFGTGGYQPQHF. CDR3 DNA: TGTGCCAGCACCGTATTTGGGACAGGCGGATATCAGCCCCAGCATTTT. The complete variable domain, with remaining parts taken from reference TRBV28 and TRBJ1-5, reads DVKVTQSSRYLVKRTGEKVFLECVQDMDHENMFWYRQDPGLGLRLIYFSYDVKMKEKGDIPEGYSVSREKKERFSLILESASTNQTSMYLCASTVFGTGGYQPQHFGDGTRLSIL.